Below, one T cell receptor beta chain is given with its context. Its antigen is not identified. The data were obtained in a study of T cells in Graves' hyperthyroidism and ophthalmopathy. Findings and limits, study-wide: Ophthalmopathy prediction by the model preceded onset by a median approximately six months.

Amplified TCR beta CDR3 regions derived from RNA transcripts. In the first-round RT-PCR of the TCR CDR3, the HTBI primer set was used. TCRdb reanalysed the multiplex PCR reads using MiXCR and keeps one entry per CDR3 protein. The sample yields 550,000 to 700,000 distinct CDR3 sequences, roughly 50% seen once. CDR1 and CDR2 (germline): WSHSY, SAAADI. This CDR3 contains 12 residues. The ends were cut back, 0 bases at V and 5 bases at J, with 5 bases in the middle. Patients were excluded for uncontrolled infection, other autoimmune disease, pregnancy or lactation. The V and J genes are TRBV10-2 and TRBJ2-7; D unresolved. This receptor was identified in an adult woman with Graves' disease, either hyperthyroidism or ophthalmopathy (not recorded which). Sequencing input: peripheral blood or thyroid tissue (not recorded which). The CDR3 DNA is TGCGCCAGCAGTGAGTCGTGGGACGAGCAGTACTTC. Translated: CASSESWDEQYF.